The 30 T cell receptor beta chains reported below all come from one sample, sequenced in a study of post-analysis software for immune sequencing data. Findings and limits, study-wide: Patients had higher frequencies than controls of about five TRBV segments, including TRBV5-6, TRBV5-1 and TRBV20-1.

Their cognate antigens are unknown. TCR beta cDNA libraries included unique molecular identifiers. Via MiXCR, TCRdb re-called the PCR reads, giving one row per CDR3 protein. The repertoire holds about 560,000 distinct CDR3 sequences, with roughly 40% as singletons. Material: blood. The receptor source for this set is a girl aged 10-17 years with multiple sclerosis.

This chain uses TRBV20-1 with TRBJ2-5, with a possible D match to TRBD1 (5 bases). The DNA end lines up better with TRBJ2-7; the J call may be wrong. The CDR3 consists of 16 residues. In germline, CDR1 is DFQATT, CDR2 SNEGSKA (reference sequence). CDR3 in amino acids: CSARDGSGPLSYEQYF. The CDR3 coding sequence is TGCAGTGCTAGAGATGGTTCAGGGCCTCTTTCCTACGAGCAGTACTTC.

A few counts support this clonotype. Compared with germline, one end of the junction differs, possibly owing to a read error. The V gene is TRBV10-3, the J gene TRBJ1-2; 9 positions match TRBD1. The V gene's germline CDR1 is ENHRY and CDR2 SYGVKD. The CDR3 is 13 amino acids. In nucleotides, the CDR3 is TGTGTCATCAGTGACAGGGGGGTAAATGGCTACACCTTC. It yields the protein CVISDRGVNGYTF.

The chain joins TRBV5-1 to TRBJ1-5; D possibly corresponds to TRBD1 (5 bases). The CDR3 totals 15 residues. V lost 1 base, J lost 0 bases, and 8 bases lay in between. Germline V gives CDR1 SGHRS, CDR2 YFSETQ. The DNA for the CDR3 is TGCGCCAGCAGCTTGTCGGGGGATAGCAATCAGCCCCAGCATTTT. This codes for CASSLSGDSNQPQHF.

J is TRBJ2-7 and V is TRBV7-9; TRBD1 matches 9 bases. Per the germline V gene, CDR1 is SEHNR and CDR2 is FQNEAQ (reference sequence). Trimming at V came to 5 bases and at J to 0 bases, leaving 5 bases not matched to a gene. This CDR3 contains 15 residues. CDR3 protein: CASSGSGQGSYEQYF. In DNA form, the CDR3 reads TGTGCCAGCAGCGGATCGGGACAGGGCTCCTACGAGCAGTACTTC.

The chain is built from TRBV7-9 and TRBJ2-5, with D unclear. Per germline, CDR1 SEHNR and CDR2 FQNEAQ (reference sequence). The V and J ends lost 8 bases and 5 bases respectively, with 18 bases between them. There are 14 residues in the CDR3. The DNA of the CDR3 is TGTGCCAGCCGAGGACCCGAGGTGATGGAGACCCAGTACTTC. This translates into CASRGPEVMETQYF.

The chain carries TRBV28 and TRBJ2-3; D may be TRBD2 (6 bases). Germline assignment: CDR1 MDHEN and CDR2 SYDVKM. The CDR3 has 14 amino acids. Trimming took off 7 bases at V and 0 bases at J, with 11 bases between the two ends. The CDR3 protein is CASTWGDSTDTQYF. The CDR3 bases are TGTGCCAGCACCTGGGGGGACAGCACAGATACGCAGTATTTT.

The rearrangement links TRBV5-1 to TRBJ2-5, with 7 bases aligning to TRBD2. CDR3 length: 14 residues. From germline, CDR1 is SGHRS and CDR2 YFSETQ. Trimming removed 4 bases from V and 1 base from J; junction bases left unmatched: 4. The CDR3 region has the DNA TGCGCCAGCAGCATAGGACTAGTCCAAGAGACCCAGTACTTC. This codes for CASSIGLVQETQYF.

This clonotype was found a few times. V is TRBV20-1 and J is TRBJ2-1, with D possibly matching TRBD2 (7 bases). Germline CDR1 reads DFQATT; CDR2 reads SNEGSKA (reference sequence). The CDR3 contains 14 residues. Between the trimmed V and J ends, which lost 5 bases and 4 bases, there was a span of 15 bases. The CDR3 sequence is CSAGFAGAYNEQFF. CDR3 coding DNA: TGCAGTGCTGGTTTCGCGGGGGCGTACAATGAGCAGTTCTTC.

The V gene is TRBV12-3 or TRBV12-4, the J gene TRBJ2-5, with D maybe TRBD2 (5 bases). The V gene lost 7 bases and the J gene lost 2 bases, with 20 bases spanning the gap. This CDR3 contains 16 residues. CDR3 sequence: CASTPSKAGLQETQYF. CDR3 nucleotide sequence: TGTGCCAGCACCCCCAGTAAAGCCGGACTGCAAGAGACCCAGTACTTC.

The chain carries TRBV6-5 and TRBJ2-4, with D perhaps matching TRBD1 or TRBD2 (5 bases each). The J call may be faulty, since TRBJ2-7 better matches the DNA end. CDR3 size: 15 residues. Germline-derived CDR1 and CDR2 are MNHEY and SVGAGI. CDR3 sequence reads: CASSTTGGGFYEQYF. For the CDR3, the DNA is TGTGCCAGCAGTACCACAGGAGGTGGTTTCTACGAGCAGTACTTC.

The chain recombines TRBV7-2 with TRBJ2-4, with TRBD2 matching over 7 bases. After removal of 5 bases from V and 0 bases from J, the junction contained 19 bases not matched to a gene. This CDR3 comprises 20 residues. From germline, CDR1 is SGHTA and CDR2 FQGNSA. CDR3 bases: TGTGCCAGCAGCCTTCGGGAGGCACGCAAGGGCCGCGAAGCCAAAAACATTCAGTACTTC. Translating it yields CASSLREARKGREAKNIQYF. Based on the CDR3 plus reference TRBV7-2 and TRBJ2-4, the full variable domain is GAGVSQSPSNKVTEKGKDVELRCDPISGHTALYWYRQSLGQGLEFLIYFQGNSAPDKSGLPSDRFSAERTGGSVSTLTIQRTQQEDSAVYLCASSLREARKGREAKNIQYFGAGTRLSVL.

The chain combines TRBV5-4 with TRBJ2-5; 7 positions agree with TRBD1. Trimming at V came to 4 bases and at J to 5 bases, leaving 11 bases not matched to a gene. The germline V gene encodes CDR1 SGHNT and CDR2 YYREEE (reference sequence). The CDR3 consists of 15 residues. In nucleotides, the CDR3 is TGTGCCAGCAGCAAAACAGGGGCCAATGGTGAGACCCAGTACTTC. Translation: CASSKTGANGETQYF.

The chain uses TRBV12-3 or TRBV12-4 and TRBJ2-1, with D possibly matching TRBD1 (6 bases). V lost 7 bases and J 9 bases, leaving 10 bases between the germline ends. The CDR3 is 11 residues long. In DNA form, the CDR3 reads TGTGCCAGCATTCAGGGGAGTGAGCAGTTCTTC. It specifies CASIQGSEQFF.

In this sample, this clonotype turned up a few times. The chain is built from TRBV10-1 and TRBJ1-5; tentative D call: TRBD1 (5 bases). Germline CDR1 and CDR2: WNHNN and SYGVQD (reference sequence). The V and J ends lost 3 bases and 5 bases respectively, with 11 bases between them. This CDR3 is built from 14 residues. CDR3: CASSDPGPHQPQHF. CDR3 nucleotide sequence: TGCGCCAGCAGTGACCCGGGACCCCATCAGCCCCAGCATTTT.

This clonotype was counted only a few times. The chain uses TRBV12-3 or TRBV12-4 and TRBJ2-1; TRBD1 matches 9 bases. The CDR3 is made up of 15 amino acids. V trimming: 0 bases; J trimming: 9 bases; junction bases outside the gene matches: 6. CDR3 nucleotide sequence: TGTGCCAGCAGTTTAGCGTTCGGGACAGGGAGTGAGCAGTTCTTC. This gives the protein CASSLAFGTGSEQFF.

This clonotype came up a few times. This chain links TRBV12-3 or TRBV12-4 with TRBJ1-2, with 7 bases matching TRBD1. The CDR3 totals 14 residues. With V trimmed by 6 bases and J by 8 bases, 12 bases remained unmatched. CDR3 in amino acids: CASRGQPNSGGYTF. Written as DNA, the CDR3 is TGTGCCAGCAGGGGACAGCCGAACTCGGGAGGCTACACCTTC.

The chain employs TRBV10-3 and TRBJ2-6, with a weak D call TRBD2 (5 bases). With 6 bases removed from V and 0 bases from J, the gap between germline ends came to 18 bases. The CDR3 covers 18 residues. CDR1 is ENHRY and CDR2 is SYGVKD in the germline V gene. The CDR3 region has the DNA TGTGCCATCAGAGCCCTAGTAGCGAGGAGCTCTGGGGCCAACGTCCTGACTTTC. This gives the protein CAIRALVARSSGANVLTF.

The rearrangement joins TRBV24-1 to TRBJ1-2; 9 nucleotides line up with TRBD1. This CDR3 spans 14 amino acids. Germline CDR1 reads KGHDR; CDR2 reads SFDVKD. V shed 7 bases, J shed 5 bases, and the junction held 7 bases outside the gene matches. The CDR3 loop reads CATRDDRGRYGYTF. The CDR3 DNA reads TGTGCCACCAGGGACGACAGGGGGAGATATGGCTACACCTTC.

The chain is built from TRBV10-3 and TRBJ1-2; the D is unclear. The length of the CDR3 is 14 residues. V was pared by 4 bases and J by 0 bases, with 9 bases between. The germline CDR1 and CDR2 sequences are ENHRY and SYGVKD. The CDR3 DNA sequence: TGTGCCATCAGTGGCCCTCAGGCTAACTATGGCTACACCTTC. Its protein is CAISGPQANYGYTF.

The chain combines TRBV20-1 with TRBJ2-5, with 7 bases that match TRBD1. The CDR3 consists of 13 residues. The V gene end was trimmed by 3 bases and the J gene end by 4 bases; junction bases not matched to a gene: 5. Germline V gene sequence: CDR1 DFQATT, CDR2 SNEGSKA (reference sequence). CDR3 sequence: CSARRQGSETQYF. The CDR3 DNA is TGCAGTGCTAGGAGACAGGGATCAGAGACCCAGTACTTC.

This clonotype was detected a few times. The chain carries TRBV25-1 and TRBJ1-2; D call uncertain. Trimming pared 4 bases from V and 4 bases from J, leaving 19 bases between. This CDR3 spans 16 amino acids. Germline V gene sequence: CDR1 MGHDK, CDR2 SYGVNS. The chain's CDR3 is CASSGEWRRRFYGYTF. CDR3 DNA: TGTGCCAGCAGTGGGGAATGGAGACGGCGATTCTATGGCTACACCTTC.

This chain joins TRBV12-3 or TRBV12-4 and TRBJ2-3, with 9 bases matching TRBD1. The CDR3 extends over 15 amino acids. V was pared by 6 bases and J by 2 bases, with 6 bases of the junction left unmatched. CDR3 region: CASSTDRGYTDTQYF. CDR3 sequence (DNA): TGTGCCAGCAGCACAGACAGGGGGTACACAGATACGCAGTATTTT.

This clonotype appeared a few times. The chain carries TRBV27 and TRBJ1-4, with D hard to call. Per germline, CDR1 MNHEY and CDR2 SMNVEV (reference sequence). The CDR3 extends over 14 amino acids. Trimming shortened V by 3 bases and J by 1 base, and 6 bases separated the two germline ends. CDR3 region: CASSFSGTNEKLFF. In nucleotides, the CDR3 is TGTGCCAGCAGTTTCTCAGGAACTAATGAAAAACTGTTTTTT. The full variable domain, completed using reference TRBV27 and TRBJ1-4, is EAQVTQNPRYLITVTGKKLTVTCSQNMNHEYMSWYRQDPGLGLRQIYYSMNVEVTDKGDVPEGYKVSRKEKRNFPLILESPSPNQTSLYFCASSFSGTNEKLFFGSGTQLSVL.

The chain recombines TRBV20-1 with TRBJ2-1; perhaps TRBD2 as D (5 bases). Per the germline V gene, CDR1 is DFQATT and CDR2 is SNEGSKA (reference sequence). V was shortened by 6 bases and J by 0 bases, with 12 bases between the two germline ends. The CDR3 loop spans 14 amino acids. Written as DNA, the CDR3 is TGCAGTGCCCACGAGGGAAGCTCCTACAATGAGCAGTTCTTC. Its protein is CSAHEGSSYNEQFF.

In this sample, this clonotype turned up a few times. V is TRBV7-2 and J is TRBJ2-5; the D is unclear. Trimming took off 4 bases at V and 2 bases at J, with 8 bases between the two ends. Germline V CDR1 and CDR2: SGHTA, FQGNSA. The CDR3 is made up of 13 amino acids. CDR3 sequence (DNA): TGTGCCAGCAGCTGGGTGCTACAAGAGACCCAGTACTTC. It yields the protein CASSWVLQETQYF.

This clonotype has only a few counts. V and J are TRBV27 and TRBJ1-1; possible D gene TRBD1, 5 bases. The CDR3 spans 15 residues. Germline-derived CDR1 and CDR2 are MNHEY and SMNVEV (reference sequence). The V and J ends lost 0 bases and 5 bases respectively, with 13 bases between them. The CDR3 reads CASSLSGAGWTEAFF. The CDR3 nucleotides are TGTGCCAGCAGTTTATCCGGGGCAGGGTGGACTGAAGCTTTCTTT.

V and J are TRBV29-1 and TRBJ2-3; possible D gene TRBD2, 5 bases. Germline lookup yields CDR1 SQVTM and CDR2 ANQGSEA. Trimming removed 6 bases at V and 14 bases at J, with 24 bases between. The CDR3 consists of 13 residues. The CDR3 loop is CSVDLTGGLVVYF. The CDR3, as DNA: TGCAGCGTAGACCTTACTGGAGGCCTAGTGGTGTATTTT.

This clonotype was picked up a small number of times. This sequence joins TRBV7-8 and TRBJ2-1, with 8 bases matching TRBD2. The CDR3 has 17 residues. V was pared by 0 bases and J by 0 bases, with 4 bases of the junction left unmatched. Germline V gene lookup returns CDR1 SGHVS and CDR2 FQNEAQ. This chain's CDR3 is CASSLALSGSSYNEQFF. DNA for the CDR3: TGTGCCAGCAGCTTAGCTTTAAGCGGGAGCTCCTACAATGAGCAGTTCTTC.

This clonotype was counted between two and nine times. This chain's CDR3 is CASSRGVNSPLHF. The CDR3 DNA follows: TGTGCCAGCAGCCGCGGAGTTAATTCACCCCTCCACTTT. The chain recombines TRBV7-3 with TRBJ1-6; no definite D call. The CDR3 spans 13 residues. CDR1 and CDR2 from the germline V gene are SGHTA and FQGTGA. V lost 5 bases, J lost 6 bases, and 8 bases lay in between.

This clonotype was observed many times. The rearrangement joins TRBV3-1 to TRBJ2-7, with D uncertain. V shed 0 bases and J shed 10 bases, with 13 bases lying between them. The CDR3 covers 13 residues. CDR1 and CDR2 (germline): LGHDT, YNNKEL (reference sequence). Here the CDR3 DNA reads TGTGCCAGCAGCCAAGATCAAGCGACTCAACAGTACTTC. This encodes CASSQDQATQQYF.